Listed below are T cell receptor beta chains from one sample, sequenced in a study of blood T cell repertoires in COVID-19. The data were produced by immunoSEQ multiplex PCR, yet TCRdb's version contains in-frame clones alone and is incomplete. In the table there are approximately 500,000 clones, 70% to 90% of which are singletons. Sample: peripheral blood. The receptors shown here come from a woman in her forties or fifties with COVID-19, enrolled during active disease. Each CDR3 is given with its conserved first and last residue. Each record gives: V gene, J gene, clone size, CDR3 protein. Clone size is shown for a subset of rows, as once, few, many or a class of expanded clone.

V gene: TRBV6-5; J gene: TRBJ1-4; clone size: -; CDR3 protein: CASSTGSNEKLFF
V gene: TRBV4-2; J gene: TRBJ2-3; clone size: -; CDR3 protein: CASSLGLAGGATDTQYF
V gene: TRBV30; J gene: TRBJ1-5; clone size: -; CDR3 protein: CAWAPTLEDQPQHF
V gene: TRBV7-2; J gene: TRBJ2-3; clone size: -; CDR3 protein: CASSPLAGGQDTQYF
V gene: TRBV19; J gene: TRBJ1-3; clone size: few; CDR3 protein: CASSFLLTTSGNTIYF
V gene: TRBV19; J gene: TRBJ1-4; clone size: -; CDR3 protein: CASSIVPGATNEKLFF
V gene: TRBV24-1; J gene: TRBJ2-1; clone size: -; CDR3 protein: CATSDADKSSYNEQFF
V gene: TRBV30; J gene: TRBJ1-5; clone size: -; CDR3 protein: CAWSTGSDNQPQHF
V gene: TRBV28; J gene: TRBJ2-7; clone size: once; CDR3 protein: CASSSLSIYEQYF
V gene: TRBV12-3/TRBV12-4; J gene: TRBJ2-3; clone size: -; CDR3 protein: CASSRGSDGQYF
V gene: TRBV7-2; J gene: TRBJ1-2; clone size: -; CDR3 protein: CASSLSSRINYGYTF
V gene: TRBV10-3; J gene: TRBJ1-1; clone size: -; CDR3 protein: CAISESGGDTEAFF
V gene: TRBV7-9; J gene: TRBJ1-2; clone size: -; CDR3 protein: CASSPGVGTGTGGYTF
V gene: TRBV30; J gene: TRBJ1-2; clone size: -; CDR3 protein: CAWSRRMTNYGYTF
V gene: TRBV14; J gene: TRBJ1-1; clone size: -; CDR3 protein: CASSRDRGQLAEAFF
V gene: TRBV5-1; J gene: TRBJ1-2; clone size: once; CDR3 protein: CASSLGADNGYTF
V gene: TRBV28; J gene: TRBJ1-2; clone size: -; CDR3 protein: CASITGTAVYGYTF
V gene: TRBV18; J gene: TRBJ2-5; clone size: -; CDR3 protein: CASSLETGRETQYF
V gene: TRBV3-1/TRBV3-2; J gene: TRBJ2-5; clone size: -; CDR3 protein: CASSQATPVGGETQYF
V gene: TRBV13; J gene: TRBJ2-5; clone size: -; CDR3 protein: CASSSRTGIETQYF
V gene: TRBV24-1; J gene: TRBJ2-5; clone size: once; CDR3 protein: CATSDSTGRETQYF
V gene: TRBV5-4; J gene: TRBJ2-3; clone size: once; CDR3 protein: CASSLVGGPGDTQYF
V gene: TRBV5-4; J gene: TRBJ2-3; clone size: -; CDR3 protein: CASSSSGGQVDTQYF
V gene: TRBV30; J gene: TRBJ1-1; clone size: once; CDR3 protein: CAWRRGQANTEAFF
V gene: TRBV19; J gene: TRBJ1-1; clone size: few; CDR3 protein: CASQRGFMNTEAFF
V gene: TRBV5-6; J gene: TRBJ2-7; clone size: once; CDR3 protein: CASSLTVSYEQYF
V gene: TRBV9; J gene: TRBJ2-2; clone size: -; CDR3 protein: CASSVGVAGAHTGELFF
V gene: TRBV19; J gene: TRBJ2-1; clone size: -; CDR3 protein: CASSIDERRNEQFF
V gene: TRBV7-8; J gene: TRBJ2-5; clone size: -; CDR3 protein: CASSPQGARGRETQYF
V gene: TRBV7-8; J gene: TRBJ2-1; clone size: -; CDR3 protein: CASSPPGLAGALSYNEQFF
V gene: TRBV28; J gene: TRBJ1-5; clone size: -; CDR3 protein: CASSFLGVSNQPQHF
V gene: TRBV11-2; J gene: TRBJ1-2; clone size: -; CDR3 protein: CASSWPEGAAYGYTF
V gene: TRBV24-1; J gene: TRBJ1-1; clone size: -; CDR3 protein: CATSAVGGTEAFF
V gene: TRBV7-5; J gene: TRBJ2-7; clone size: -; CDR3 protein: CAPRGRSYEQYF
V gene: TRBV5-1; J gene: TRBJ2-7; clone size: -; CDR3 protein: CASSLDGYEQYF
V gene: TRBV6-5; J gene: TRBJ1-6; clone size: -; CDR3 protein: CASSYSPGRNSPLHF
V gene: TRBV6-1; J gene: TRBJ1-5; clone size: -; CDR3 protein: CASSEGFGQPQHF
V gene: TRBV12-3/TRBV12-4; J gene: TRBJ1-4; clone size: -; CDR3 protein: CASSFPREKLFF
V gene: TRBV28; J gene: TRBJ2-4; clone size: -; CDR3 protein: CASSFAGHPSRDF
V gene: TRBV5-1; J gene: TRBJ2-7; clone size: -; CDR3 protein: CASSLGDLPYEQYF
V gene: TRBV21-1; J gene: TRBJ2-3; clone size: -; CDR3 protein: CASSKAPPKEDRSTDTQYF